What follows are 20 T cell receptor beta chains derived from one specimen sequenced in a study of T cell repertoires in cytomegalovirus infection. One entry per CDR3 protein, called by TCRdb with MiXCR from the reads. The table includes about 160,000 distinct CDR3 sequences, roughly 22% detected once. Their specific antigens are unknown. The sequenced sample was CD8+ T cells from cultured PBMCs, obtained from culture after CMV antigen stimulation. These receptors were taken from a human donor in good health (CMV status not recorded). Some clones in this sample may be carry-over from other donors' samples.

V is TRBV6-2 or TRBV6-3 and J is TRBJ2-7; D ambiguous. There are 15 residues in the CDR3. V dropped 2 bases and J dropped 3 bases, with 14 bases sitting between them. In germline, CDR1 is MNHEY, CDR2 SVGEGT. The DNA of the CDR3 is TGTGCCAGCAGTTACCATCCCCCGTCCGGCTACGAGCAGTACTTC. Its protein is CASSYHPPSGYEQYF.

The CDR3 reads CASSWSSGANVLTF. The DNA of the CDR3 is TGTGCCAGCAGCTGGAGCTCTGGGGCCAACGTCCTGACTTTC. V usage is TRBV6-6 and J usage is TRBJ2-6; D remains unclear. The length of the CDR3 is 14 residues. In germline, CDR1 is MNHNY, CDR2 SVGAGI (reference sequence). V was pared by 6 bases and J by 0 bases, with 6 bases between.

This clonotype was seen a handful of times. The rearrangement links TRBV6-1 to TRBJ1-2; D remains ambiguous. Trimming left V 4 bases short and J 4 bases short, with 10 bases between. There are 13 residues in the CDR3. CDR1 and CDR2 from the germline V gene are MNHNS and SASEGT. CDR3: CASSASKGYGYTF. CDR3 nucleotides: TGTGCCAGCAGTGCCTCTAAGGGCTATGGCTACACCTTC.

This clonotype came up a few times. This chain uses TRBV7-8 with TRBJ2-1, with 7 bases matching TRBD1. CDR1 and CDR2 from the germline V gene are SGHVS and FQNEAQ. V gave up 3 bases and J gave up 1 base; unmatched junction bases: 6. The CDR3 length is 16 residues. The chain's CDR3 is CASSLTGFLSYNEQFF. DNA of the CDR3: TGTGCCAGCAGCTTGACAGGGTTTCTTTCCTACAATGAGCAGTTCTTC.

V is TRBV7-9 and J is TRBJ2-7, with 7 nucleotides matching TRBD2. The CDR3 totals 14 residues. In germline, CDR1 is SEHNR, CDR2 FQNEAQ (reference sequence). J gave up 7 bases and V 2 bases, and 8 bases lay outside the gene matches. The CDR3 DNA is TGTGCCAGCAGCTTATTTGAGCGGGGAGGGGAGCAGTACTTC. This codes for CASSLFERGGEQYF.

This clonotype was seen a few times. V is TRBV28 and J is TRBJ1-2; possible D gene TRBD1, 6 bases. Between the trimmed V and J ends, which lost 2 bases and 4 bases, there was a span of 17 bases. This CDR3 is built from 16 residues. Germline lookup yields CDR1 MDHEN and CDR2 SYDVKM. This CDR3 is CASSLGGGGSVYGYTF. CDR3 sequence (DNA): TGTGCCAGCAGTTTAGGGGGGGGGGGCAGTGTCTATGGCTACACCTTC.

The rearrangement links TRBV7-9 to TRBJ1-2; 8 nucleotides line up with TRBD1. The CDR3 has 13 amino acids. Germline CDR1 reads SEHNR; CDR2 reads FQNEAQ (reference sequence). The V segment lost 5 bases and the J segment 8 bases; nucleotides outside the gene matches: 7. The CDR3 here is CASSQTGVDGYTF. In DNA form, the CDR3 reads TGTGCCAGCAGCCAGACAGGGGTGGACGGCTACACCTTC.

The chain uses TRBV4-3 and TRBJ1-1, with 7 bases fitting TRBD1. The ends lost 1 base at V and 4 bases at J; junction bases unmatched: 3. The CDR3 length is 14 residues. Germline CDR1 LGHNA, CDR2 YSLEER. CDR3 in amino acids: CASSQGDRVTEAFF. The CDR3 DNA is TGCGCCAGCAGCCAAGGAGACAGGGTCACTGAAGCTTTCTTT.

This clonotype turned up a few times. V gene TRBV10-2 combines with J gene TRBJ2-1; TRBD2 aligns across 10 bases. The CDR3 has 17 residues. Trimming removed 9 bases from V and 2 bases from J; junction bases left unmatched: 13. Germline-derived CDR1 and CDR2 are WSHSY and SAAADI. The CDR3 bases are TGCGCCAGTTCAAAGGCTAGCGGGGGTAGCGCCTACAATGAGCAGTTCTTC. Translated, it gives CASSKASGGSAYNEQFF.

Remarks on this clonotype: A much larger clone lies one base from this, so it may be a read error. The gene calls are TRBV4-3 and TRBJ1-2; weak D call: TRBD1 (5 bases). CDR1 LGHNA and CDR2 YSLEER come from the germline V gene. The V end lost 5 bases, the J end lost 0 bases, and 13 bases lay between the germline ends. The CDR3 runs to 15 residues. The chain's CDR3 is CASSGGDLANYGYTF. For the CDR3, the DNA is TGCGCCAGCAGCGGGGGGGACTTAGCTAACTATGGCTACACCTTC.

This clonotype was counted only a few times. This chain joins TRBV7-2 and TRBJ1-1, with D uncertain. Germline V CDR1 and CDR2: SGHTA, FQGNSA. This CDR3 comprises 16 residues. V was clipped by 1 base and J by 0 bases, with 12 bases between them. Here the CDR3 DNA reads TGTGCCAGCAGCTTAGGTGGGTGGCGGGTGAACACTGAAGCTTTCTTT. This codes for CASSLGGWRVNTEAFF.

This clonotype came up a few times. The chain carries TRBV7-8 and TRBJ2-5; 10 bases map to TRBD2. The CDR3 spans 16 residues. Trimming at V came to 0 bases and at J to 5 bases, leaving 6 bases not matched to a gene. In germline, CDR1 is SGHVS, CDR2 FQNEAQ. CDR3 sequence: CASSLAKRGGVETQYF. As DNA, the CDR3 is TGTGCCAGCAGCTTAGCGAAGCGGGGGGGCGTGGAGACCCAGTACTTC.

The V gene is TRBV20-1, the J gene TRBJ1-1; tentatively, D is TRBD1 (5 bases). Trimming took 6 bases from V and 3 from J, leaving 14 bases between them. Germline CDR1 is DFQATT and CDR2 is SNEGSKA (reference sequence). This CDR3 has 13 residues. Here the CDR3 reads CSAPRGIYTEAFF. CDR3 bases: TGCAGTGCCCCTCGGGGGATTTACACTGAAGCTTTCTTT.

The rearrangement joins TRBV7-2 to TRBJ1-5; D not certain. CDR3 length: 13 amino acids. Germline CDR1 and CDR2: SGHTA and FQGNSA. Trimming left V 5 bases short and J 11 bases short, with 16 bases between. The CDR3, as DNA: TGTGCCAGCAGCCCGGCCTTTCACGCAGCCCAGCATTTT. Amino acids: CASSPAFHAAQHF.

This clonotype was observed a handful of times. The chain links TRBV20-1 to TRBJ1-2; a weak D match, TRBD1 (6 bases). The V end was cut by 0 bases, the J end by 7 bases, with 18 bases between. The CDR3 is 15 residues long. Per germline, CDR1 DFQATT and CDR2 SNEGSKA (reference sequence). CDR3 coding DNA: TGCAGTGCTAGAGATCACAACAGGGATTACTCTGGCTACACCTTC. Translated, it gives CSARDHNRDYSGYTF.

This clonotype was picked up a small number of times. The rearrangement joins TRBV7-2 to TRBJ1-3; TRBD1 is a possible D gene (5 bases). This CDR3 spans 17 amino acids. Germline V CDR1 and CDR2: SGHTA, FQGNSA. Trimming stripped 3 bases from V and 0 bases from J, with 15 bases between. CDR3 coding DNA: TGTGCCAGCAGCTTTAGGGTGACAGAGCTCTCTGGAAACACCATATATTTT. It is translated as CASSFRVTELSGNTIYF.

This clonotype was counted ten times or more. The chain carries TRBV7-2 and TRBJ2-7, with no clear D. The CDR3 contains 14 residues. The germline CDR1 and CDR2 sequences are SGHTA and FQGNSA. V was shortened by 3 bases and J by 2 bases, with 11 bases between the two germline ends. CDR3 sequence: CASSFRTAAYEQYF. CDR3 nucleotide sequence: TGTGCCAGCAGCTTTCGGACGGCGGCCTACGAGCAGTACTTC.

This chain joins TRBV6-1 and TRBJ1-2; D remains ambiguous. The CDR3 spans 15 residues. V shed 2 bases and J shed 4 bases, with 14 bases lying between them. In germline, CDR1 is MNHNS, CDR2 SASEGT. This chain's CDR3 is CASSEIAQNPYGYTF. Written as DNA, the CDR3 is TGTGCCAGCAGTGAAATAGCGCAGAACCCCTATGGCTACACCTTC.

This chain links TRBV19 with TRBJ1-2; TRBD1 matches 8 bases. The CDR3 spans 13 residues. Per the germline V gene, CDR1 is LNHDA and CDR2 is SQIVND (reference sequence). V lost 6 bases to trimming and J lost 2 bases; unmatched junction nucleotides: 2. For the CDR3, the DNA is TGTGCCAGTAGGACAGGGGAAAACTATGGCTACACCTTC. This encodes CASRTGENYGYTF.

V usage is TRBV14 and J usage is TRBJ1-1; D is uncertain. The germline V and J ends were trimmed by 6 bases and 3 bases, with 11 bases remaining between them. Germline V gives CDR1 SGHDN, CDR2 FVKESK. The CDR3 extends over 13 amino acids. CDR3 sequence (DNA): TGTGCCAGCAGTCGGGCCCTTTACACTGAAGCTTTCTTT. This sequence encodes CASSRALYTEAFF.